A selection of T cell receptor beta chains follows, all from one sample in a study of blood T cells in healthy people across ages. MiXCR, run by TCRdb on the 5' RACE reads, gives a single entry per CDR3 protein. The data show 700,000 to 950,000 distinct CDR3 sequences, 58% seen once. The sequenced sample consisted of blood. The receptors derive from a man under 40 in good health. Both conserved end residues are part of each CDR3. A D gene is named only where the DNA matches it firmly. Some rows have no size entry. The others give once, few or many, or a class for an expanded clone.

clone_size,d_call,j_call,v_call,cdr3_nt,cdr3_aa
many,-,TRBJ2-7,TRBV7-3,TGTGCCAGCAGCTTATCCGGTAGACCCCATGGCCCCTACGAGCAGTACTTC,CASSLSGRPHGPYEQYF
-,-,TRBJ1-1,TRBV7-2,TGTGCCAGCAGCCAGCAACAGGGAATGGGTGAAGCTTTCTTT,CASSQQQGMGEAFF
once,-,TRBJ2-7,TRBV6-1,TGTGCCAGCCACATCAGGGGCGTCTCCTACGAGCAGTACTTC,CASHIRGVSYEQYF
many,-,TRBJ1-4,TRBV4-3,TGCGCCAGCAGCCAAGACTGGGACTCGTCCGCTAATGAAAAACTGTTTTTT,CASSQDWDSSANEKLFF
-,-,TRBJ1-1,TRBV6-6,TGTGCCAGCAGCCCTGGGGGGGCGATGAACACTGAAGCTTTCTTT,CASSPGGAMNTEAFF
-,TRBD2,TRBJ2-1,TRBV7-9,TGTGCCAGCAGCTCAATAGCGGGAGTCGGGAATGAGCAGTTCTTC,CASSSIAGVGNEQFF
-,TRBD2,TRBJ2-7,TRBV10-3,TGTGCCATCAGTGCGGTAGCGGGATGGAATGAGCAGTACTTC,CAISAVAGWNEQYF
once,-,TRBJ1-1,TRBV3-1,TGTGCCAGCAGCCATTCGGGGGGCCCAGAAGCTTTCTTT,CASSHSGGPEAFF
few,-,TRBJ1-2,TRBV5-6,TGTGCCAGCAGCTTAGGGCCGGCAGATGGCTACACCTTC,CASSLGPADGYTF
-,-,TRBJ2-3,TRBV10-3,TGTGCCTCCACTGCCCACCCGAAACCCTTCAGCACAGATACGCAGTATTTT,CASTAHPKPFSTDTQYF
-,TRBD2,TRBJ2-1,TRBV11-2,TGTGCCAGCAGCGTCCGGGACTACACCTCAGGTGAGCAGTTCTTC,CASSVRDYTSGEQFF
-,-,TRBJ2-1,TRBV20-1,TGCAGTGCTAGGTGGACAAGCTACAATGAGCAGTTCTTC,CSARWTSYNEQFF
few,-,TRBJ2-5,TRBV4-2,TGTGCCAGCAGCCCCTATGACATTCTTGGCGCCAACAATGAGCAGTACTTC,CASSPYDILGANNEQYF
-,TRBD1,TRBJ2-1,TRBV11-1,TGTGCCAGCAGCTTAAGAAGGACAGGAGGTGAGCAGTTCTTC,CASSLRRTGGEQFF
-,TRBD2,TRBJ2-5,TRBV18,TGTGCCAGCTCACCGACTAGCGAGGTTGGGACCCAGTACTTC,CASSPTSEVGTQYF
-,-,TRBJ1-2,TRBV6-5,TGTGCCAGCAGTTACTCGGGGTACCTCAACTATGGCTACACCTTC,CASSYSGYLNYGYTF
-,-,TRBJ2-1,TRBV3-1,TGTGCCAGCAGCCGGGGGGCGGGGGCCCTTCACAATGAGCAGTTCTTC,CASSRGAGALHNEQFF
many,TRBD1,TRBJ2-7,TRBV7-2,TGTGCCAGCAGCTTCTCCGTCAGGGGGAATTCCTACGAGCAGTACTTC,CASSFSVRGNSYEQYF
few,-,TRBJ2-3,TRBV24-1,TGTGCCACCAGTGACCTACCCACAGATACGCAGTATTTT,CATSDLPTDTQYF
few,TRBD1,TRBJ1-2,TRBV28,TGTGCCAGTAGTACAGGGGGCGGACGGTATGGCTACACCTTC,CASSTGGGRYGYTF
-,TRBD2,TRBJ2-1,TRBV20-1,TGCAGTGCTACTCTCCTAGGGAGCGGGAGATTGACTGGTGAGCAGTTCTTC,CSATLLGSGRLTGEQFF
-,-,TRBJ1-4,TRBV29-1,TGCAGCGTCTGGACCCCCGATGAAAAACTGTTTTTT,CSVWTPDEKLFF
-,-,TRBJ2-7,TRBV7-9,TGTGCCAGCAGCTCTAGTATACCCTACGAGCAGTACTTC,CASSSSIPYEQYF
many,-,TRBJ2-7,TRBV7-8,TGTGCCAGCAGCCCCCCCACAGGAGCCTACGAGCAGTACTTC,CASSPPTGAYEQYF
-,-,TRBJ1-2,TRBV18,TGTGCCAGCTCTTGGGGCACCCTTGGCTACACCTTC,CASSWGTLGYTF
-,-,TRBJ2-7,TRBV29-1,TGCAGCGTTGTGCGAGAGGGCGGTAGAAACTACGGGCAGTACTTC,CSVVREGGRNYGQYF
-,-,TRBJ2-2,TRBV29-1,TGCAGCGTTGGGAGACAAGCGTATGGTGGGGAGCTGTTTTTT,CSVGRQAYGGELFF
few,-,TRBJ2-7,TRBV4-3,TGCGCCAGCAGCCAAGGGGTACTCTACGAGCAGTACTTC,CASSQGVLYEQYF
-,TRBD2,TRBJ2-1,TRBV20-1,TGCAGTGCACCGCGGGGGAGCTCCTACAATGAGCAGTTCTTC,CSAPRGSSYNEQFF
-,-,TRBJ2-7,TRBV10-3,TGTGCCATCAGGGTGACAGACTACGAGCAGTACTTC,CAIRVTDYEQYF
few,TRBD2,TRBJ2-1,TRBV25-1,TGTGCCAGCACGTTAGCGGGAGTTTCCAATGAGCAGTTCTTC,CASTLAGVSNEQFF
few,TRBD1,TRBJ1-2,TRBV10-3,TGTGCCATCAGTGAGCAAGTCACAGGGGGCTATGGCTACACCTTC,CAISEQVTGGYGYTF
-,TRBD1,TRBJ2-1,TRBV27,TGTGCCAGCGGGTTTGTTTCAGGGGGTGAGCAGTTCTTC,CASGFVSGGEQFF
-,-,TRBJ2-1,TRBV29-1,TGCAGCGCCCCCCTGCGGGGTAATGAGCAGTTCTTC,CSAPLRGNEQFF
-,TRBD2,TRBJ2-7,TRBV20-1,TGCAGTGCTGGGACTAGCGGCAGGTCCTACGAGCAGTACTTC,CSAGTSGRSYEQYF
-,-,TRBJ2-1,TRBV6-5,TGTGCCAGCAGTTATTGGGGGGAGTTTGGGAATGAGCAGTTCTTC,CASSYWGEFGNEQFF
-,-,TRBJ2-3,TRBV9,TGTGCCAGCAGCGTAGAGGGGGGAGCAGATACGCAGTATTTT,CASSVEGGADTQYF
-,-,TRBJ2-1,TRBV6-5,TGTGCCAGCAGTTACTCGGGCAGTGGCAATGAGCAGTTCTTC,CASSYSGSGNEQFF
-,TRBD1,TRBJ1-5,TRBV20-1,TGCAGTGCTGCCTGGACAGGGACCAGCAATCAGCCCCAGCATTTT,CSAAWTGTSNQPQHF
-,TRBD1,TRBJ1-2,TRBV18,TGTGCCAGCTCTCCAGACAGGGGCGATGACTACACCTTC,CASSPDRGDDYTF
-,-,TRBJ2-7,TRBV4-3,TGCGCCAGCAGCCAGACAACGACTCGCAACCTCTACGAGCAGTACTTC,CASSQTTTRNLYEQYF
-,-,TRBJ1-2,TRBV12-3/TRBV12-4,TGTGCCAGCAGTTTAGCCGTACAGGGTGCAGATGGCTACACCTTC,CASSLAVQGADGYTF
few,-,TRBJ2-5,TRBV29-1,TGCAGCGTTGAAGCGACTAGGGGGGGGGAGACCCAGTACTTC,CSVEATRGGETQYF
once,-,TRBJ2-1,TRBV6-5,TGTGCCAGCAGGTACTCCCTGGGAGCCTACAATGAGCAGTTCTTC,CASRYSLGAYNEQFF
-,-,TRBJ2-7,TRBV7-2,TGTGCCAGCAGCCCCCCCGGGGCGGGGTCATCCTACGAGCAGTACTTC,CASSPPGAGSSYEQYF
-,-,TRBJ2-4,TRBV29-1,TGCAGCATTGTACGGTCAGCCAAAAACATTCAGTACTTC,CSIVRSAKNIQYF
once,-,TRBJ1-1,TRBV4-2,TGTGCCAGCAGCCAAGGATGGACTCAAGCTTTCTTT,CASSQGWTQAFF
once,TRBD1,TRBJ2-1,TRBV7-6,TGTGCCAGCACGACAGGGTCTAGCTCCTACAATGAGCAGTTCTTC,CASTTGSSSYNEQFF
-,-,TRBJ2-5,TRBV7-2,TGTGCCAGCAGCTTAGCGCTGTGGGGCACAAGGGGGGTATCAACGAGGAAGACCCAGTACTTC,CASSLALWGTRGVSTRKTQYF
-,-,TRBJ1-4,TRBV10-3,TGTGCCATCAGTGAGAGGGCGACTAATGAAAAACTGTTTTTT,CAISERATNEKLFF
-,-,TRBJ2-4,TRBV20-1,TGCAGTGCTACGATTGGGGGCGTTAAGGGCATTCAGTACTTC,CSATIGGVKGIQYF
few,-,TRBJ2-7,TRBV20-1,TGCAGTGCCGCGATGACAGTCTCCTACGAGCAGTACTTC,CSAAMTVSYEQYF
-,-,TRBJ2-1,TRBV2,TGTGCCAACAGTGAAGGGTTCGACCGGTTCTTC,CANSEGFDRFF
-,-,TRBJ2-7,TRBV21-1,TGTGCCAGCAGCAAAGCGCCGATGTATGAGGGACTAGCGAGGTACGAGCAGTACTTC,CASSKAPMYEGLARYEQYF
-,-,TRBJ1-4,TRBV7-2,TGTGCCAGCAGCTTAGCTGGGGGGGCGCAGGGGACTAATGAAAAACTGTTTTTT,CASSLAGGAQGTNEKLFF
-,TRBD2,TRBJ2-3,TRBV7-2,TGTGCCAGCAGCTTAGGTAGCGGGGTTACAGATACGCAGTATTTT,CASSLGSGVTDTQYF
few,TRBD2,TRBJ2-5,TRBV4-2,TGTGCCAGCAGCCAAGAGGGTTTAGCGGGATCTTCTTGGGAGACCCAGTACTTC,CASSQEGLAGSSWETQYF
-,TRBD2,TRBJ2-3,TRBV7-2,TGTGCCAGAACCATCAAGCGGGAGGGCGCAGATACGCAGTATTTT,CARTIKREGADTQYF
-,-,TRBJ2-7,TRBV18,TGTGCCAGCTCACGACGGGGTCGGGACACCGAGCAGTACTTC,CASSRRGRDTEQYF